This T cell receptor (beta chain) was captured in a study of vaccination effects on CD4 cells after COVID-19. The method was immunoSEQ multiplex PCR; TCRdb's version includes in-frame clones alone and lacks a portion of them. The table records about 73,000 clones, roughly 79% of them present only once. The sample holds one count of this clone. Its antigen remains unknown. Antigen-specific CD4+ T cells were first expanded with viral peptide pools by the ViraFEST assay and only then sequenced. Between days 9 and 10 of culture, CD4+ T cells were separated out. Vaccine recipients had no previous SARS-CoV-2 infection; their nucleocapsid antibodies were negative. In culture with about 9.7 IU/ml IL-2 and approximately 9.1 ug/ml peptides, PBMC were grown at a few million per well. The TCR originated in a human donor who received a COVID-19 vaccine. The sequencing used CD4+ T cells from PBMCs cultured with HCoV-NL63 spike peptides, collected before COVID-19 vaccination.

Here the CDR3 reads CASSLAASGGPETQYF. The CDR3 DNA reads TGCGCCAGCAGCTTGGCTGCTAGCGGGGGACCGGAGACCCAGTACTTC. The genes are TRBV5-1 and TRBJ2-5; 10 bases are a match to TRBD2. The germline gives CDR1 SGHRS, CDR2 YFSETQ. Trimming cost V 0 bases and J 5 bases; bases outside gene matches: 7. The CDR3 loop spans 16 amino acids.